A single sample gave rise to the 29 T cell receptor beta chains below, sequenced in a study of CD8+ T cells in alopecia areata. RNA extraction was followed by reverse transcription into cDNA, which acted as the sequencing template. Assay: immunoSEQ multiplex PCR; the TCRdb copy retains only in-frame clones and omits some. The sample lists fewer than 150,000 clones; roughly 60% were seen once. Described treatment: oral pan-JAK inhibitor, 5-10 mg twice daily. Sequences were derived from CD8+ T cells sorted from blood, sampled at week 4, from a patient treated with tofacitinib. Receptors originate from a human donor with alopecia areata.

This chain uses TRBV28 with TRBJ1-5; 7 nucleotides align to TRBD1. Germline V gene data show CDR1 as MDHEN and CDR2 as SYDVKM. J gave up 2 bases and V 7 bases, and 5 bases lay outside the gene matches. This CDR3 has 14 amino acids. The CDR3, as DNA: TGTGCCAGCACCGCAACAGGGGGCAATCAGCCCCAGCATTTT. Its translation is CASTATGGNQPQHF.

The rearrangement joins TRBV29-1 to TRBJ1-1, with 7 bases fitting TRBD1. Germline V gene lookup returns CDR1 SQVTM and CDR2 ANQGSEA. V was pared by 3 bases and J by 5 bases, with 9 bases of the junction left unmatched. There are 14 residues in the CDR3. This CDR3 reads CSVDWQGVKTEAFF. CDR3 in DNA: TGCAGCGTTGATTGGCAGGGGGTAAAGACTGAAGCTTTCTTT.

The J gene is TRBJ1-1, the V gene TRBV7-9; TRBD1 agrees at 9 bases. V lost 2 bases and J lost 1; bases outside the gene matches: 5. The germline V gene encodes CDR1 SEHNR and CDR2 FQNEAQ (reference sequence). This CDR3 has 16 amino acids. The CDR3 DNA follows: TGTGCCAGCAGCTTACCGGACAGGGGCCCGAACACTGAAGCTTTCTTT. Translated: CASSLPDRGPNTEAFF.

The chain carries TRBV29-1 and TRBJ2-3; tentatively, D is TRBD1 (6 bases). The germline CDR1 and CDR2 sequences are SQVTM and ANQGSEA. The CDR3 covers 15 residues. Trimming took off 1 base at V and 4 bases at J, with 15 bases between the two ends. The CDR3 DNA sequence: TGCAGCGTTGAAGGACAGGCGTTGGTCGCAGATACGCAGTATTTT. Translating it yields CSVEGQALVADTQYF.

The genes are TRBV4-1 and TRBJ1-1, with D possibly matching TRBD1 (5 bases). From germline, CDR1 is MGHRA and CDR2 YSYEKL. Trimming shortened V by 3 bases and J by 1 base, and 15 bases separated the two germline ends. The CDR3 length is 16 residues. The CDR3 sequence: CASSHPVGPGNTEAFF. In DNA form, the CDR3 reads TGCGCCAGCAGCCATCCAGTGGGGCCAGGGAACACTGAAGCTTTCTTT.

The chain is built from TRBV30 and TRBJ2-1; TRBD1 matches 9 bases. V lost 0 bases to trimming and J lost 7 bases; unmatched junction nucleotides: 4. The CDR3 spans 14 residues. CDR1 GTSNPN and CDR2 SVGIG come from the germline V gene (reference sequence). CDR3 sequence reads: CAWSVGTGMNEQFF. The CDR3 DNA reads TGTGCCTGGAGTGTAGGGACAGGGATGAATGAGCAGTTCTTC.

This chain uses TRBV6-6 with TRBJ1-1, with TRBD1 identical over 9 bases. Germline trimming cut 5 bases from V and 5 bases from J; bases unmatched to any gene: 6. There are 14 residues in the CDR3. Germline loops: CDR1 MNHNY, CDR2 SVGAGI (reference sequence). CDR3 residues: CASSHDRGNTEAFF. CDR3 bases: TGTGCCAGCAGTCATGACAGGGGGAATACTGAAGCTTTCTTT.

The V and J genes are TRBV29-1 and TRBJ2-2; possible D gene TRBD1, 5 bases. Trimming stripped 3 bases from V and 3 bases from J, with 8 bases between. This CDR3 spans 13 amino acids. Germline CDR1 SQVTM, CDR2 ANQGSEA. The CDR3, as DNA: TGCAGCGTTGATGGGGCCGACACCGGGGAGCTGTTTTTT. It translates to CSVDGADTGELFF.

The rearrangement links TRBV4-2 to TRBJ1-2; a possible D gene is TRBD1 (6 bases). Germline values: CDR1 LGHNA, CDR2 YNFKEQ. V lost 0 bases to trimming and J lost 5 bases, with 13 bases between them. This CDR3 is built from 15 residues. The DNA for the CDR3 is TGTGCCAGCAGCCAAGATGAGAGACAGGTTTATGGCTACACCTTC. Its protein product is CASSQDERQVYGYTF.

This chain joins TRBV5-6 and TRBJ2-5; a possible D gene is TRBD2 (5 bases). V lost 4 bases and J 2 bases, leaving 12 bases between the germline ends. In germline, CDR1 is SGHDT, CDR2 YYEEEE. The CDR3 sequence is 14 residues long. The CDR3 DNA is TGTGCCAGCAGCGCCCGGGATCCACAAGAGACCCAGTACTTC. Protein: CASSARDPQETQYF.

The V call is TRBV7-9, the J call TRBJ1-1; 7 bases are a match to TRBD1. The CDR3 has 13 residues. Germline loops: CDR1 SEHNR, CDR2 FQNEAQ (reference sequence). J was trimmed by 7 bases and V by 4 bases; bases with no gene match: 6. The CDR3 reads CASSSQGVGEAFF. The CDR3 DNA follows: TGTGCCAGCAGCTCCCAGGGGGTTGGTGAAGCTTTCTTT.

This clone has just a few counts. The chain recombines TRBV14 with TRBJ2-1, with D uncertain. V was clipped by 1 base and J by 8 bases, with 6 bases between them. Germline CDR1 is SGHDN and CDR2 is FVKESK. This CDR3 is 12 amino acids long. CDR3 amino acids: CASSQVQHEQFF. For the CDR3, the DNA is TGTGCCAGCAGCCAAGTACAGCATGAGCAGTTCTTC.

The rearrangement joins TRBV5-6 to TRBJ2-5, with D perhaps given as TRBD1 or TRBD2 (5 bases each). The V gene lost 4 bases and the J gene lost 5 bases, with 27 bases spanning the gap. The CDR3 is made up of 18 amino acids. Germline CDR1 and CDR2: SGHDT and YYEEEE. The CDR3 DNA sequence: TGTGCCAGCAGCGGGGACCGGAACGGGGTGATACAAGAGGAGACCCAGTACTTC. It translates to CASSGDRNGVIQEETQYF.

The chain combines TRBV2 with TRBJ1-1; D is ambiguous. There are 18 residues in the CDR3. Germline CDR1 and CDR2: SNHLY and FYNNEI. V lost 7 bases to trimming and J lost 0 bases, with 24 bases between them. CDR3 DNA sequence: TGTGCCAGCAAAGAGTTCGGCGACACTCCGCGGCTGAACACTGAAGCTTTCTTT. As protein: CASKEFGDTPRLNTEAFF.

The chain employs TRBV27 and TRBJ1-6; the D is unclear. The CDR3 has 17 residues. The germline V and J ends were trimmed by 4 bases and 6 bases, with 19 bases remaining between them. CDR1 is MNHEY and CDR2 is SMNVEV in the germline V gene (reference sequence). The CDR3 DNA sequence: TGTGCCAGCAGTTCCCAAACGGACGGGTCTTTTAATTCACCCCTCCACTTT. This encodes CASSSQTDGSFNSPLHF.

The chain uses TRBV30 and TRBJ1-1; weak D call: TRBD1 (5 bases). The CDR3 has 12 amino acids. The V gene's germline CDR1 is GTSNPN and CDR2 SVGIG (reference sequence). Trimming pared 3 bases from V and 5 bases from J, leaving 10 bases between. CDR3 loop: CAWRWAGTEAFF. In DNA form, the CDR3 reads TGTGCCTGGAGATGGGCAGGGACTGAAGCTTTCTTT.

The rearrangement links TRBV25-1 to TRBJ1-2; D unresolved. The CDR3 is 11 residues long. Germline V gene lookup returns CDR1 MGHDK and CDR2 SYGVNS. Trimming cost V 6 bases and J 1 base, with 3 bases left between them. CDR3 sequence (DNA): TGTGCCAGCAGGGGTAACTATGGCTACACCTTC. As protein: CASRGNYGYTF.

The genes are TRBV29-1 and TRBJ1-1; 8 bases are shared with TRBD1. The CDR3 extends over 14 amino acids. J gave up 5 bases and V 1 base, and 6 bases lay outside the gene matches. The V gene's germline CDR1 is SQVTM and CDR2 ANQGSEA. In nucleotides, the CDR3 is TGCAGCGTTGAAGTGGGACAGGAGGGTACTGAAGCTTTCTTT. The encoded protein is CSVEVGQEGTEAFF. Based on the CDR3 plus reference TRBV29-1 and TRBJ1-1, the full variable domain is SAVISQKPSRDICQRGTSLTIQCQVDSQVTMMFWYRQQPGQSLTLIATANQGSEATYESGFVIDKFPISRPNLTFSTLTVSNMSPEDSSIYLCSVEVGQEGTEAFFGQGTRLTVV.

The V gene is TRBV29-1, the J gene TRBJ2-3, with D maybe TRBD1 (6 bases). In germline, CDR1 is SQVTM, CDR2 ANQGSEA. V was trimmed by 5 bases and J by 1 base, leaving 13 bases between them. CDR3 length: 14 amino acids. The CDR3 sequence: CSVSRGWGTDTQYF. The CDR3 DNA is TGCAGCGTTTCCAGGGGATGGGGCACAGATACGCAGTATTTT.

This clone was counted a few times. This sequence joins TRBV29-1 and TRBJ2-7; 9 positions match TRBD1. From germline, CDR1 is SQVTM and CDR2 ANQGSEA. The CDR3 runs to 13 residues. Trimming removed 5 bases from V and 5 bases from J; junction bases left unmatched: 7. Written as DNA, the CDR3 is TGCAGCGTTAAGACAGGGGGTAACGACGAGCAGTACTTC. The encoded protein is CSVKTGGNDEQYF.

The chain links TRBV30 to TRBJ2-1, with TRBD2 matching 7 bases. V lost 5 bases and J lost 5; bases outside the gene matches: 12. From germline, CDR1 is GTSNPN and CDR2 SVGIG (reference sequence). The CDR3 spans 15 residues. In DNA, the CDR3 is TGTGCCTGGGGGAGAGAGCGGGGCCTACACAATGAGCAGTTCTTC. As protein: CAWGRERGLHNEQFF.

This chain uses TRBV21-1 with TRBJ2-6; the tabulated D call, TRBD1, remains unverified against the DNA. TRBV21-1 is a recognized pseudogene. The CDR3 is 18 residues long. For the CDR3, the DNA is TGTGCCAGCAGGGAAGGGGTCAGGGCCAACTCTGGGGCCAACGTCCTGACTTTC. Protein sequence: CASREGVRANSGANVLTF.

The V call is TRBV29-1, the J call TRBJ2-7, with 7 bases identical to TRBD1. The J segment lost 0 bases and the V segment lost 2 bases, leaving 7 bases of the junction unmatched. Germline CDR1 is SQVTM and CDR2 is ANQGSEA. This CDR3 region has 15 residues. CDR3 region: CSVEIVRDSSYEQYF. The CDR3 DNA sequence: TGCAGCGTTGAAATCGTACGGGACAGCTCCTACGAGCAGTACTTC.

The V call is TRBV7-3, the J call TRBJ2-5; perhaps TRBD1 as D (7 bases). CDR3 size: 15 residues. Trimming removed 1 base at V and 4 bases at J, with 13 bases between. The germline CDR1 and CDR2 sequences are SGHTA and FQGTGA. The CDR3 spells CASSLNGQGGETQYF. The CDR3 coding sequence is TGTGCCAGCAGCTTAAATGGCCAGGGGGGAGAGACCCAGTACTTC.

This clone was detected a few times. V gene TRBV6-5 combines with J gene TRBJ2-4; 13 bases match TRBD2. Looked up from germline, CDR1 is MNHEY and CDR2 is SVGAGI. CDR3 length: 15 amino acids. Trimming removed 7 bases from V and 7 bases from J; junction bases left unmatched: 7. CDR3 DNA sequence: TGTGCCAGCATCCCGGGACTAGCGGGGAAGAACATTCAGTACTTC. Encoded protein: CASIPGLAGKNIQYF.

V and J are TRBV29-1 and TRBJ2-1; 9 positions agree with TRBD1. Germline CDR1 SQVTM, CDR2 ANQGSEA. Trimming at V came to 6 bases and at J to 8 bases, leaving 8 bases not matched to a gene. This CDR3 is 13 amino acids long. In DNA form, the CDR3 reads TGCAGCGTCATACAGGGGGCTGTCGATGAGCAGTTCTTC. Protein: CSVIQGAVDEQFF.

This chain uses TRBV19 with TRBJ2-4; 9 bases agree with TRBD1. This CDR3 is built from 16 residues. V shed 2 bases and J 0 bases; nucleotides not matched to a gene: 2. CDR1 is LNHDA and CDR2 is SQIVND in the germline V gene (reference sequence). The CDR3 is CASSIMGQGAKNIQYF. CDR3 DNA: TGTGCCAGTAGTATAATGGGACAGGGAGCCAAAAACATTCAGTACTTC.

The genes are TRBV5-6 and TRBJ2-7; possibly TRBD1 for D (6 bases). Trimming took off 0 bases at V and 6 bases at J, with 13 bases between the two ends. Germline CDR1 SGHDT, CDR2 YYEEEE. The CDR3 consists of 14 residues. The CDR3 sequence is CASSLGGQRFEQYF. The CDR3 region has the DNA TGTGCCAGCAGCTTGGGCGGACAGCGCTTCGAGCAGTACTTC.

This clone showed up just a few times. The chain combines TRBV6-5 with TRBJ2-1; D is unclear. V was cut by 7 bases and J by 4 bases, with 17 bases left in between. Germline CDR1 reads MNHEY; CDR2 reads SVGAGI. The CDR3 covers 15 residues. The CDR3 reads CASTITSPSYNEQFF. CDR3 nucleotide sequence: TGTGCCAGCACTATAACCAGTCCTTCGTACAATGAGCAGTTCTTC.